Shown below are 10 T cell receptor beta chains from a single sample sequenced in a study of blood T cell repertoires in COVID-19. Clones were sequenced by immunoSEQ multiplex PCR, and TCRdb holds only the in-frame ones, with some missing. The sample yields some 400,000 clones, 90% to 95% seen once. Sequenced material: PBMCs or T cells enriched from blood (not recorded which). These receptors originate from a woman in her thirties or forties who had been exposed to COVID-19.

V is TRBV9 and J is TRBJ1-1, with D perhaps TRBD1 (5 bases). The CDR3 spans 19 residues. The germline gives CDR1 SGDLS, CDR2 YYNGEE. V dropped 0 bases and J dropped 1 base, with 22 bases sitting between them. The CDR3 loop is CASSVGRGGGSKENTEAFF. The CDR3 DNA reads as TGTGCCAGCAGCGTAGGGCGAGGCGGGGGGTCGAAAGAGAACACTGAAGCTTTCTTT.

The genes are TRBV5-1 and TRBJ2-3; 10 bases match TRBD2. The V segment lost 9 bases and the J segment 4 bases; nucleotides outside the gene matches: 11. The CDR3 spans 15 residues. The germline CDR1 and CDR2 sequences are SGHRS and YFSETQ. The CDR3 DNA follows: TGCGCCACCCCCCCCAGCGGGAGGGCATCAGATACGCAGTATTTT. Amino acid sequence: CATPPSGRASDTQYF. The variable domain in full, completed from reference TRBV5-1 and TRBJ2-3, reads KAGVTQTPRYLIKTRGQQVTLSCSPISGHRSVSWYQQTPGQGLQFLFEYFSETQRNKGNFPGRFSGRQFSNSRSEMNVSTLELGDSALYLCATPPSGRASDTQYFGPGTRLTVL.

In this sample, this clone turned up a few times. The rearrangement links TRBV5-1 to TRBJ2-1, with 10 nucleotides matching TRBD1. Germline CDR1 is SGHRS and CDR2 is YFSETQ. CDR3 length: 15 residues. Losses at the gene ends were 0 bases for V and 9 bases for J; bases not matched to a gene: 6. The CDR3 region is CASSLDGQGVSEQFF. The CDR3 region has the DNA TGCGCCAGCAGCTTGGACGGACAGGGGGTGAGTGAGCAGTTCTTC. The whole variable domain, remainder taken from reference TRBV5-1 and TRBJ2-1, is KAGVTQTPRYLIKTRGQQVTLSCSPISGHRSVSWYQQTPGQGLQFLFEYFSETQRNKGNFPGRFSGRQFSNSRSEMNVSTLELGDSALYLCASSLDGQGVSEQFFGPGTRLTVL.

The rearrangement links TRBV7-8 to TRBJ1-2; no firm D call. Germline V gives CDR1 SGHVS, CDR2 FQNEAQ. The V and J ends lost 5 bases and 0 bases respectively, with 13 bases between them. This CDR3 has 15 residues. CDR3 region: CASSPMDWANYGYTF. The DNA for the CDR3 is TGTGCCAGCAGCCCAATGGACTGGGCTAACTATGGCTACACCTTC.

The chain links TRBV6-6 to TRBJ2-7; D perhaps matches TRBD2 (6 bases). V lost 6 bases and J lost 0, with 12 bases in between. The CDR3 sequence is 14 residues long. CDR1 and CDR2 (germline): MNHNY, SVGAGI (reference sequence). CDR3 in amino acids: CASSTAGGSYEQYF. CDR3 in DNA: TGTGCCAGCAGCACTGCCGGGGGCTCCTACGAGCAGTACTTC.

For this clone: Other DNA sequences in this specimen translate into the identical CDR3. This chain uses TRBV4-3 with TRBJ1-6; a weak D match, TRBD1 (6 bases). Germline CDR1 reads LGHNA; CDR2 reads YSLEER. This CDR3 has 14 amino acids. V was pared by 0 bases and J by 6 bases, with 6 bases between. CDR3 residues: CASSQDRGNSPLHF. DNA of the CDR3: TGCGCCAGCAGCCAAGACAGGGGTAATTCACCCCTCCACTTT.

This clone has a single count. The rearrangement joins TRBV7-2 to TRBJ2-3, with TRBD2 matching 12 bases. With V trimmed by 0 bases and J by 5 bases, 9 bases remained unmatched. Germline lookup yields CDR1 SGHTA and CDR2 FQGNSA. The CDR3 covers 18 residues. CDR3: CASSLALAGGAGGDTQYF. For the CDR3, the DNA is TGTGCCAGCAGCTTAGCTCTAGCGGGAGGGGCTGGTGGAGATACGCAGTATTTT.

This clone was found once. V is TRBV7-9 and J is TRBJ1-6; the D gene is possibly TRBD1 (5 bases). From germline, CDR1 is SEHNR and CDR2 FQNEAQ (reference sequence). This CDR3 contains 14 residues. Trimming removed 10 bases at V and 10 bases at J, with 20 bases between. The CDR3 DNA reads as TGTGCCATTAATGAGGGGTCCGCGGGGTCACCCCTCCACTTT. Amino acids: CAINEGSAGSPLHF.

J is TRBJ2-1 and V is TRBV5-1; no clear D gene. The CDR3 runs 13 residues. Trimming removed 5 bases at V and 5 bases at J, with 11 bases between. Germline values: CDR1 SGHRS, CDR2 YFSETQ. The CDR3 region has the DNA TGCGCCAGCAGATTTGTGGTAGACAATGAGCAGTTCTTC. It codes for CASRFVVDNEQFF.

V usage is TRBV6-2 or TRBV6-3 and J usage is TRBJ1-5, with 9 bases that match TRBD1. V gave up 6 bases and J gave up 6 bases; unmatched junction bases: 6. The CDR3 runs 14 residues. Germline V gives CDR1 MNHEY, CDR2 SVGEGT. CDR3 sequence reads: CASSQGQGIQPQHF. In DNA, the CDR3 is TGTGCCAGCAGCCAGGGACAGGGCATTCAGCCCCAGCATTTT.